This T cell receptor (beta chain) was identified in a study of T cell responses to AZD1222 COVID-19 vaccine. Repertoires were generated with immunoSEQ multiplex PCR, while TCRdb's copy carries only in-frame clones and drops some. This table has 100,000 to 150,000 clones, 80% to 90% appearing once. The CDR3 totals 12 residues. The V and J ends lost 3 bases and 13 bases, in that order; junction bases with no gene match: 6. This chain joins TRBV12-3 or TRBV12-4 and TRBJ2-1; 7 bases line up with TRBD1. The clonotype comes from an adult in good health. Material: peripheral blood, obtained on day 0 of AZD1222 vaccination. CDR3 loop: CASSFPGQVQFF. CDR3 in DNA: TGTGCCAGCAGTTTCCCTGGACAGGTCCAGTTCTTC.